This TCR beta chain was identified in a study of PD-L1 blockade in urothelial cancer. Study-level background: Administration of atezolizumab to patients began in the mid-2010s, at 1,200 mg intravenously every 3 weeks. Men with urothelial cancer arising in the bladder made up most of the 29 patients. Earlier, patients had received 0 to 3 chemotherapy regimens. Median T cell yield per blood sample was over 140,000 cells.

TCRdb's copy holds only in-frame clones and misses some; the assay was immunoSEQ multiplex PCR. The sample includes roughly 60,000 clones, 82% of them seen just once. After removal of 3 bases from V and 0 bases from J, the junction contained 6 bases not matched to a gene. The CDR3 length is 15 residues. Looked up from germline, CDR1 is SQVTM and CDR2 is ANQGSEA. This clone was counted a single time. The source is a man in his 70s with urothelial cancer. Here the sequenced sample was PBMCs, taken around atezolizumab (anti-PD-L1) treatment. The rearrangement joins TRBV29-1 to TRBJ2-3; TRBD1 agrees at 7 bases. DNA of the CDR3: TGCAGCGTTGATCGACAGGGTTCGAGCACAGATACGCAGTATTTT. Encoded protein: CSVDRQGSSTDTQYF.